Below, 6 T cell receptor beta chains from the same sample are listed, as sequenced in a study of blood T cell repertoires in COVID-19. Assay: immunoSEQ multiplex PCR; the TCRdb copy retains only in-frame clones and omits some. The table has about 90,000 clones, about 91% seen once. The specimen was peripheral blood. These receptors were taken from a man aged 60-69 years with acute or convalescent COVID-19.

The J gene is TRBJ2-2, the V gene TRBV5-1; 8 nucleotides line up with TRBD2. This CDR3 has 17 residues. V gave up 0 bases and J gave up 5 bases; unmatched junction bases: 9. Germline lookup yields CDR1 SGHRS and CDR2 YFSETQ. CDR3 amino acids: CASSLVYSGEETGELFF. The CDR3 nucleotides are TGCGCCAGCAGCTTGGTGTATAGCGGGGAGGAAACCGGGGAGCTGTTTTTT.

The CDR3 sequence is CASNTPTAGGYEQYF. As DNA, the CDR3 is TGTGCCAGCAATACGCCCACAGCGGGAGGCTACGAGCAGTACTTC. The J gene is TRBJ2-7, the V gene TRBV28; 9 bases agree with TRBD2. Trimming took 7 bases from V and 3 from J; bases not matched to a gene: 10. This CDR3 is built from 15 residues. Germline CDR1 and CDR2: MDHEN and SYDVKM.

The chain is built from TRBV7-9 and TRBJ2-4; D uncertain. CDR3 length: 13 residues. Per germline, CDR1 SEHNR and CDR2 FQNEAQ (reference sequence). Trimming removed 5 bases from V and 6 bases from J, with 11 bases in between. The CDR3 coding sequence is TGTGCCAGCAGCATTCCCCCCCTAAACATTCAGTACTTC. This sequence encodes CASSIPPLNIQYF.

The V call is TRBV18, the J call TRBJ1-1, with TRBD1 as a possible D gene (6 bases). V gave up 6 bases and J gave up 1 base, with 15 bases separating them. Germline V CDR1 and CDR2: KGHSH, LQKENI. The CDR3 is 15 amino acids. For the CDR3, the DNA is TGTGCCAGCTCCCCTCGCGGGGGGGCGAACACTGAAGCTTTCTTT. It translates to CASSPRGGANTEAFF.

CDR3: CASSPGGEAYEQYF. The CDR3 nucleotides read TGTGCCAGCAGCCCCGGAGGCGAAGCCTACGAGCAGTACTTC. The chain joins TRBV7-9 to TRBJ2-7, with D possibly TRBD2 on 5 matching bases. Trimming took 5 bases from V and 2 from J, leaving 13 bases between them. CDR1 SEHNR and CDR2 FQNEAQ come from the germline V gene (reference sequence). The CDR3 totals 14 residues.

This clone was observed a handful of times. The chain is built from TRBV28 and TRBJ1-6; D is unresolved. The CDR3 has 17 amino acids. CDR1 is MDHEN, CDR2 SYDVKM, per germline. The V gene lost 4 bases and the J gene lost 6 bases, with 19 bases spanning the gap. CDR3 amino acids: CASSSVAGVGVNSPLHF. As DNA, the CDR3 is TGTGCCAGCAGTTCCGTCGCGGGTGTCGGGGTTAATTCACCCCTCCACTTT.